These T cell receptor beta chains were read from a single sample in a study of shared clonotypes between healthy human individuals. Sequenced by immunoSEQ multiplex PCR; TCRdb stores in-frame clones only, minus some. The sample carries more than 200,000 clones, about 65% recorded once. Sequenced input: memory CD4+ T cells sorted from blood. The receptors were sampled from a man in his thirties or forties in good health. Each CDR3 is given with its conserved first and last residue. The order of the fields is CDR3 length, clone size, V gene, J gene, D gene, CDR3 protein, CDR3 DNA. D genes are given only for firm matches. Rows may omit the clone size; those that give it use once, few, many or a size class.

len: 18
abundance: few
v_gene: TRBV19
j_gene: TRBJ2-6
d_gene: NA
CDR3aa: CASSIGIALLSGANVLTF
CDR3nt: TGTGCCAGTAGTATTGGAATAGCCCTCCTCTCTGGGGCCAACGTCCTGACTTTC

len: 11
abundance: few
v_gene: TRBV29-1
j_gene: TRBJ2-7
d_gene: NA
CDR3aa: CSGLEDYEQYF
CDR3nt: TGCAGCGGGCTCGAGGACTACGAGCAGTACTTC

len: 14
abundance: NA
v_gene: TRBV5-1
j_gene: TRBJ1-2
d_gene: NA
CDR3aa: CASSLLGADYGYTF
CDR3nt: TGCGCCAGCAGCTTGTTGGGGGCGGACTATGGCTACACCTTC

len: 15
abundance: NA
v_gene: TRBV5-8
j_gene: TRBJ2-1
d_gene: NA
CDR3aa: CASSLSASLNNEQFF
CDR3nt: TGTGCCAGCAGCTTGTCGGCTAGCTTAAACAATGAGCAGTTCTTC

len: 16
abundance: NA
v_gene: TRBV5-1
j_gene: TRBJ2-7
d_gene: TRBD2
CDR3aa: CASSLDWRGISYEQYF
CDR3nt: TGCGCCAGCAGCTTGGATTGGCGGGGGATCTCCTACGAGCAGTACTTC

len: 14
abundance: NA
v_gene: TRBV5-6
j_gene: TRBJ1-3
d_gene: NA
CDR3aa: CASSLGVLGNTIYF
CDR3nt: TGTGCCAGCAGCTTGGGCGTGCTCGGAAACACCATATATTTT

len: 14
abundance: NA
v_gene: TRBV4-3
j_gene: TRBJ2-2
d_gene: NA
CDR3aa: CASSQVITTGELFF
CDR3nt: TGCGCCAGCAGCCAAGTAATAACGACCGGGGAGCTGTTTTTT

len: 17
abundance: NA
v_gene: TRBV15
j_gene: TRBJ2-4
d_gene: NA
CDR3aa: CATNRLQGIGAKNIQYF
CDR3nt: TGTGCCACCAACAGATTGCAGGGAATCGGAGCCAAAAACATTCAGTACTTC

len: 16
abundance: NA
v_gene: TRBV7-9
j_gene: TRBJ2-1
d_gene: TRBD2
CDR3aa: CASIPGLAGGSNEQFF
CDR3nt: TGTGCCAGCATCCCCGGGTTAGCGGGAGGGTCGAATGAGCAGTTCTTC

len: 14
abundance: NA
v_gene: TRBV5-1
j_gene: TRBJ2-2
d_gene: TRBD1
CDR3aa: CASSAQGAPGELFF
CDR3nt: TGCGCCAGCAGCGCACAGGGGGCGCCCGGGGAGCTGTTTTTT

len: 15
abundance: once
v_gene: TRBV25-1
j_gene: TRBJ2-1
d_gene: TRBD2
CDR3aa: CASSRAGAYYNEQFF
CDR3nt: TGTGCCAGCAGTCGGGCGGGAGCCTACTACAATGAGCAGTTCTTC

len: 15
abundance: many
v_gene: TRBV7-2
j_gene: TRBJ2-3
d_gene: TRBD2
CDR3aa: CASSLELAGANTQYF
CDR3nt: TGTGCCAGCAGCTTAGAACTAGCGGGAGCAAATACGCAGTATTTT

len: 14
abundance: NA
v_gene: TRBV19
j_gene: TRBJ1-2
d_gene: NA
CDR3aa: CASSIDRSPYGYTF
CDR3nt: TGTGCCAGTAGTATAGATCGGAGTCCCTATGGCTACACCTTC

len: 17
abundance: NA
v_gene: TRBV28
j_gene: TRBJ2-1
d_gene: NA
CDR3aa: CASRSEAGLPPYNEQFF
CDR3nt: TGTGCCAGCAGGAGTGAGGCGGGCCTACCCCCCTACAATGAGCAGTTCTTC

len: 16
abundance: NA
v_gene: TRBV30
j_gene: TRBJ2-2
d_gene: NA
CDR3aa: CAWSVRFGSGTGELFF
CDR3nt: TGTGCCTGGAGTGTACGTTTCGGGAGTGGCACCGGGGAGCTGTTTTTT

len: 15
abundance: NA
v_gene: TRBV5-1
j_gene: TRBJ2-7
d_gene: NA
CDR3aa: CASTDERQAGYEQYF
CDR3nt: TGCGCCAGCACCGACGAAAGACAGGCGGGCTACGAGCAGTACTTC

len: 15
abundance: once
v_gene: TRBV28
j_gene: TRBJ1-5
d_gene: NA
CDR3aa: CASSLLGVSNQPQHF
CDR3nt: TGTGCCAGCAGTTTACTAGGGGTTAGCAATCAGCCCCAGCATTTT

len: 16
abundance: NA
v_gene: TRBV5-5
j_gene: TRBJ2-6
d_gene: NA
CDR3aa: CASSLVIGAGANVLTF
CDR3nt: TGTGCCAGCAGCTTGGTTATTGGGGCCGGGGCCAACGTCCTGACTTTC

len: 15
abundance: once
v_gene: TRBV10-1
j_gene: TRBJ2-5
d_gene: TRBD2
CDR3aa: CASSLGGTGGETQYF
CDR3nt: TGCGCCAGCAGCCTCGGGGGGACCGGGGGGGAGACCCAGTACTTC

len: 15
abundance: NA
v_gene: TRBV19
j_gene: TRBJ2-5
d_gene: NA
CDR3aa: CASSIGPGPPFALNF
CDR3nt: TGTGCCAGTAGTATTGGTCCGGGACCCCCTTTCGCCCTAAACTTC

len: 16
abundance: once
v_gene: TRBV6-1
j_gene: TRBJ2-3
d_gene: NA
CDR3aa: CASSDARGRLADTQYF
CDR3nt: TGTGCCAGCAGTGACGCCCGGGGGCGCTTGGCAGATACGCAGTATTTT

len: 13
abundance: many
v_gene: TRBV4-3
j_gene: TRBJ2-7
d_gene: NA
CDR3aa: CASSQELGREQYF
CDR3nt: TGCGCCAGCAGCCAAGAGTTGGGAAGGGAGCAGTACTTC

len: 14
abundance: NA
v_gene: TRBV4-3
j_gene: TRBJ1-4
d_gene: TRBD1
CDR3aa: CASSPGQGYEKLFF
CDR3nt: TGCGCCAGCAGCCCGGGACAGGGTTATGAAAAACTGTTTTTT

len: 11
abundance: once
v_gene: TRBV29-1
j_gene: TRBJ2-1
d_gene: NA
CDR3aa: CSVEGAGEQFF
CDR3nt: TGCAGCGTTGAGGGGGCTGGTGAGCAGTTCTTC

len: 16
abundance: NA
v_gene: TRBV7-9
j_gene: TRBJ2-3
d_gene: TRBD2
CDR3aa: CASSRRAGVGGDTQYF
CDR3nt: TGTGCCAGCAGCCGAAGGGCGGGAGTCGGGGGAGATACGCAGTATTTT

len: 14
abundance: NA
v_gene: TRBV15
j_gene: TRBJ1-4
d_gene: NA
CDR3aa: CATSIGGRNEKLFF
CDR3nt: TGTGCCACCAGCATCGGGGGAAGGAATGAAAAACTGTTTTTT

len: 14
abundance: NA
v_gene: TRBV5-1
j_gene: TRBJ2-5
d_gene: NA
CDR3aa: CASRISGVQETQYF
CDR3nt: TGCGCCAGCAGAATTAGCGGAGTCCAAGAGACCCAGTACTTC

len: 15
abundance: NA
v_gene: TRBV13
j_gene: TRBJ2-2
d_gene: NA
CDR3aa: CASSLEARGTGELFF
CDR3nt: TGTGCCAGCAGCTTAGAGGCCAGGGGTACCGGGGAGCTGTTTTTT

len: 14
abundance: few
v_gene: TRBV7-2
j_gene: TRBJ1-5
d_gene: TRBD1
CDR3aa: CASSPDRVNQPQHF
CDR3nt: TGTGCCAGCAGCCCAGACAGGGTGAATCAGCCCCAGCATTTT

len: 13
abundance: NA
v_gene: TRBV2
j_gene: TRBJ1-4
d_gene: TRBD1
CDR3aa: CASSRGWNEKLFF
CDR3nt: TGTGCCAGCAGCAGGGGGTGGAATGAAAAACTGTTTTTT

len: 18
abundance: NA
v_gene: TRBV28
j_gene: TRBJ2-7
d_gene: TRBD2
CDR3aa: CASRIRTSGRLILGEQYF
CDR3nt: TGTGCCAGCAGAATTCGGACTAGCGGGAGGCTCATCCTTGGGGAGCAGTACTTC

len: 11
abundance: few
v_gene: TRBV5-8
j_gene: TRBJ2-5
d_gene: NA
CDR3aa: CASSPEGAQYF
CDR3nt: TGTGCCAGCAGCCCGGAGGGTGCCCAGTACTTC

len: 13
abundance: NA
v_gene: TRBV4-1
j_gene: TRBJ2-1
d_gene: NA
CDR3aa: CASSQEGRAGQFF
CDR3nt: TGCGCCAGCAGCCAGGAAGGACGCGCTGGGCAGTTCTTC

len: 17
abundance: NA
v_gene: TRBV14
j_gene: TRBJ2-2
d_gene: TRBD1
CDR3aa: CASSPIIGTGVTGELFF
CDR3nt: TGTGCCAGCAGCCCCATAATCGGGACAGGAGTCACCGGGGAGCTGTTTTTT

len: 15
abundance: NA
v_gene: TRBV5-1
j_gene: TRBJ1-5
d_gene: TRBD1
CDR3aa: CASSLGDRGTQPQHF
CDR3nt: TGCGCCAGCAGCTTGGGGGACAGGGGAACCCAGCCCCAGCATTTT

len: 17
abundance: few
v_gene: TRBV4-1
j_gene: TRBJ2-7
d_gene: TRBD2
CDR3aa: CASSQELAGGRPYEQYF
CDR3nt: TGCGCCAGCAGCCAAGAGCTTGCGGGAGGAAGACCCTACGAGCAGTACTTC

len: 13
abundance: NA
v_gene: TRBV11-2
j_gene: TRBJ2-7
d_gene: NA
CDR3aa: CASSRNRVNEQYF
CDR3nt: TGTGCCAGCAGCCGAAACAGGGTCAACGAGCAGTACTTC